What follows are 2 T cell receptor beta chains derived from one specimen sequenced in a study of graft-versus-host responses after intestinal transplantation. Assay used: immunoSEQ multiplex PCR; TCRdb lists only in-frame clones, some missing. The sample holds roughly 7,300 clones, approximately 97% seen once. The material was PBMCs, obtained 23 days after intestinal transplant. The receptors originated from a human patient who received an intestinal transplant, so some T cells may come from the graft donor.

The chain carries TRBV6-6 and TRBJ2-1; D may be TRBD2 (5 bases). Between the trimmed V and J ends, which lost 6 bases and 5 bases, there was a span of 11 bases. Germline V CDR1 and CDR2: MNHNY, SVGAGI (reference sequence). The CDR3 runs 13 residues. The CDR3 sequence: CASSQAVNNEQFF. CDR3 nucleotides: TGTGCCAGCAGCCAAGCGGTGAACAATGAGCAGTTCTTC.

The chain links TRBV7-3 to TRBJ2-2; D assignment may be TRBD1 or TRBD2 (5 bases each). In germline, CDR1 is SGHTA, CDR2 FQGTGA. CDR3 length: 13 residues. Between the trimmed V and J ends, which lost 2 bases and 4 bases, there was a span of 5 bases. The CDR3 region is CASSLGGTGELFF. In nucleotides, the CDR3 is TGTGCCAGCAGCTTAGGGGGCACCGGGGAGCTGTTTTTT.